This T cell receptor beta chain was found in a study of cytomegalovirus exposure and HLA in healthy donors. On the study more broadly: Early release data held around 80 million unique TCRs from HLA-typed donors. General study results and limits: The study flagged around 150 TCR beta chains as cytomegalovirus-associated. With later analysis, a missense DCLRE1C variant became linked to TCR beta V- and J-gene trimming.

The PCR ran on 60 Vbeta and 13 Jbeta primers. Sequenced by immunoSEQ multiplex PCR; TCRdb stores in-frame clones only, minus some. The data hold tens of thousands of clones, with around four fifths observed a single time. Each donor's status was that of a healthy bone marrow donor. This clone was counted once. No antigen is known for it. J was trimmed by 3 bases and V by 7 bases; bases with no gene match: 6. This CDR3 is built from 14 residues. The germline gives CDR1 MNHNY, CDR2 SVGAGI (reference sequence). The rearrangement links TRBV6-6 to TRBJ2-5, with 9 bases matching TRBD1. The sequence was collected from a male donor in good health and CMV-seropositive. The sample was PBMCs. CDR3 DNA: TGTGCCAGCACGCCGGGACAGGGAAAAGAGACCCAGTACTTC. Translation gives CASTPGQGKETQYF.